Listed below are T cell receptor beta chains from one sample, sequenced in a study of regulatory T cells in long-lasting Graves disease. TCRdb itself ran the multiplex PCR reads through MiXCR, one entry per CDR3 protein. There are some 460,000 distinct CDR3 sequences in the sample; under 20% occur only once, and approximately 12% lies in the top ten. The data were also submitted as part of a second study, on T cells in Graves' hyperthyroidism and ophthalmopathy.

The sample consisted of peripheral blood mononuclear cells (PBMCs), taken at new diagnosis, from a patient treated with antithyroid drugs. Receptors were obtained from a man between 40 and 49 years old with Graves disease. The CDR3 runs from the conserved cysteine through the conserved F or W. The D gene is left open where the match is weak. For some rows the clone size is stated as once, few or many, or as a class when expanded; others skip it.

j_call cdr3_length clone_size v_call d_call cdr3_aa cdr3_nt
TRBJ2-7 14 - TRBV3-1 TRBD2 CASSQGTSGYEQYF TGTGCCAGCAGCCAAGGGACTAGCGGCTACGAGCAGTACTTC
TRBJ2-1 17 few TRBV27 TRBD2 CASSLLPTSGSYNEQFF TGTGCCAGCAGTTTACTACCTACTAGCGGCTCCTACAATGAGCAGTTCTTC
TRBJ2-1 13 many TRBV30 TRBD2 CAWSREGHNEQFF TGTGCCTGGTCGCGGGAGGGCCACAATGAGCAGTTCTTC
TRBJ2-7 13 many TRBV7-2 - CASSLIAPYEQYF TGTGCCAGCAGCTTAATAGCGCCCTACGAGCAGTACTTC
TRBJ1-2 13 many TRBV2 - CASSELGNYGYTF TGTGCCAGCAGTGAACTGGGGAACTATGGCTACACCTTC
TRBJ1-2 15 many TRBV7-9 - CASSLNLDKGFGYTF TGTGCCAGCAGCTTAAACCTGGACAAGGGGTTCGGCTACACCTTC
TRBJ2-3 14 many TRBV6-2/TRBV6-3 - CASSEKRNTDTQYF TGTGCCAGCAGTGAAAAGCGGAACACAGATACGCAGTATTTT
TRBJ2-1 15 many TRBV2 TRBD2 CASSERTSGINEQFF TGTGCCAGCAGTGAAAGGACTAGCGGGATAAATGAGCAGTTCTTC
TRBJ2-1 16 many TRBV4-1 TRBD2 CASSQVPSGVYNEQFF TGCGCCAGCAGCCAAGTTCCTAGCGGGGTCTACAATGAGCAGTTCTTC
TRBJ2-2 12 many TRBV2 - CASWAGTGELFF TGTGCCAGTTGGGCGGGCACCGGGGAGCTGTTTTTT
TRBJ2-7 12 - TRBV27 TRBD1 CASLDRDDEQYF TGTGCCAGCTTGGACAGGGATGACGAGCAGTACTTC
TRBJ2-3 14 few TRBV27 - CASRPPGGGNTQYF TGTGCCAGCAGACCCCCCGGTGGGGGGAATACGCAGTATTTT
TRBJ2-3 17 many TRBV27 - CASSLGVALGGRDTQYF TGTGCCAGCAGTTTAGGGGTTGCGTTGGGGGGGCGAGATACGCAGTATTTT
TRBJ1-5 14 many TRBV5-1 - CASSLVGGDQPQHF TGCGCCAGCAGCTTGGTGGGGGGGGATCAGCCCCAGCATTTT
TRBJ1-3 12 - TRBV19 - CASSVLGNTIYF TGTGCCAGTAGTGTGCTTGGAAACACCATATATTTT
TRBJ2-5 12 - TRBV20-1 - CSAPDWQETQYF TGCAGTGCCCCGGACTGGCAAGAGACCCAGTACTTC
TRBJ2-7 15 many TRBV2 TRBD2 CASNPSGRDSYEQYF TGTGCCAGCAATCCTAGCGGGAGGGATTCCTACGAGCAGTACTTC
TRBJ2-1 13 - TRBV6-1 - CASSPGTHNEQFF TGTGCCAGCTCCCCTGGGACTCACAATGAGCAGTTCTTC
TRBJ2-2 14 - TRBV5-6 TRBD1 CASYDRGGTGELFF TGTGCCAGCTACGACAGGGGCGGCACCGGGGAGCTGTTTTTT
TRBJ2-5 13 many TRBV5-1 - CASSPDSGETQYF TGCGCCAGCAGCCCGGACAGCGGGGAGACCCAGTACTTC
TRBJ2-5 15 many TRBV3-1 TRBD1 CASSQHADRAETQYF TGTGCCAGCAGCCAACATGCCGACAGGGCAGAGACCCAGTACTTC
TRBJ1-1 15 few TRBV4-1 - CASSSRPGEGTEAFF TGCGCCAGCAGCTCCAGACCTGGGGAGGGGACTGAAGCTTTCTTT
TRBJ2-5 13 many TRBV5-1 TRBD1 CASRDRAQETQYF TGCGCCAGCAGGGACAGGGCACAAGAGACCCAGTACTTC
TRBJ2-7 15 many TRBV15 TRBD2 CATSRGVAGTYEQYF TGTGCCACCAGCAGAGGGGTAGCGGGGACCTACGAGCAGTACTTC
TRBJ2-2 14 few TRBV4-1 - CASSQDRNTGELFF TGCGCCAGCAGCCAAGATAGGAACACCGGGGAGCTGTTTTTT
TRBJ1-2 15 many TRBV28 - CASSYRHRAIYGYTF TGTGCCAGCAGTTACCGTCACAGGGCCATCTATGGCTACACCTTC
TRBJ2-7 15 many TRBV7-9 - CASSVEATRSGEQYF TGTGCCAGCAGCGTAGAAGCGACCCGGTCGGGCGAGCAGTACTTC
TRBJ1-3 13 few TRBV9 - CASSEVPGNTIYF TGTGCCAGCAGCGAGGTTCCCGGAAACACCATATATTTT
TRBJ2-5 16 - TRBV2 TRBD2 CASSGTSGRERETQYF TGTGCCAGCAGTGGGACTAGCGGGAGAGAGAGGGAGACCCAGTACTTC
TRBJ2-5 16 many TRBV7-2 - CASSSRSAGSRETQYF TGTGCCAGCAGCTCACGCAGCGCGGGGAGCCGGGAGACCCAGTACTTC
TRBJ2-2 13 - TRBV2 - CASSDGLVAALFF TGTGCCAGCAGTGATGGCTTGGTAGCGGCGCTGTTTTTT
TRBJ2-4 13 - TRBV12-5 - CASGSSAKNIQYF TGTGCTAGTGGTTCGAGTGCCAAAAACATTCAGTACTTC
TRBJ2-7 15 many TRBV12-3/TRBV12-4 TRBD1 CASRAGTASYYEQYF TGTGCCAGCAGGGCCGGGACAGCCTCTTACTACGAGCAGTACTTC
TRBJ1-1 15 many TRBV5-1 TRBD1 CASRAQGAWNTEAFF TGCGCCAGCAGAGCACAGGGGGCATGGAACACTGAAGCTTTCTTT
TRBJ1-4 14 many TRBV12-3/TRBV12-4 - CASSSGGGMEKLFF TGTGCCAGCAGCTCCGGGGGGGGGATGGAAAAACTGTTTTTT
TRBJ2-1 16 - TRBV30 - CAWSVWPGTGYNEQFF TGTGCCTGGAGTGTATGGCCCGGGACGGGTTACAATGAGCAGTTCTTC
TRBJ1-5 13 - TRBV24-1 - CATSDWQNQPQHF TGTGCCACCAGTGATTGGCAAAATCAGCCCCAGCATTTT
TRBJ2-1 16 many TRBV3-1 TRBD2 CASSPILAGGPIEQFF TGTGCCAGCAGCCCCATCCTAGCGGGAGGGCCGATCGAGCAGTTCTTC
TRBJ1-1 14 many TRBV24-1 - CATAPGSGGTEAFF TGTGCCACCGCTCCGGGGTCCGGCGGCACTGAAGCTTTCTTT
TRBJ2-5 13 many TRBV28 - CASSAGTQETQYF TGTGCCAGCAGCGCCGGGACTCAAGAGACCCAGTACTTC
TRBJ2-1 13 many TRBV11-2 - CASSPLSVNEQFF TGTGCCAGCAGCCCCCTTTCAGTCAATGAGCAGTTCTTC
TRBJ2-2 13 - TRBV5-4 TRBD1 CAGRQGITGELFF TGTGCCGGCCGACAGGGGATCACCGGGGAGCTGTTTTTT
TRBJ1-4 14 - TRBV20-1 TRBD1 CSARGQGANEKLFF TGCAGTGCTAGAGGGCAGGGGGCGAATGAAAAACTGTTTTTT
TRBJ2-4 12 many TRBV2 - CASSGLKNIQYF TGTGCCAGCAGTGGACTGAAAAACATTCAGTACTTC
TRBJ2-1 16 few TRBV15 TRBD2 CATRRAGGPPYNEQFF TGTGCCACCCGCAGAGCGGGAGGTCCCCCCTACAATGAGCAGTTCTTC
TRBJ1-4 14 few TRBV11-3 TRBD1 CASSSPGGLGKLFF TGTGCCAGCAGCTCCCCAGGGGGGCTCGGAAAACTGTTTTTT
TRBJ1-2 16 many TRBV30 TRBD1 CAWAVPTGRGPGGYTF TGTGCCTGGGCAGTACCGACAGGGAGGGGGCCGGGTGGCTACACCTTC
TRBJ2-3 14 many TRBV20-1 - CSAGSHAGTDTQYF TGCAGTGCTGGTTCCCACGCGGGCACAGATACGCAGTATTTT
TRBJ1-6 17 many TRBV28 TRBD1 CASSPGTGGFYNSPLHF TGTGCCAGCAGCCCGGGGACAGGGGGCTTCTATAATTCACCCCTCCACTTT
TRBJ2-3 15 many TRBV20-1 TRBD2 CSAEPTSGGSDTQYF TGCAGTGCTGAGCCCACTAGCGGGGGGTCAGATACGCAGTATTTT
TRBJ2-1 12 - TRBV11-2 - CASSSPGLLQFF TGTGCCAGCAGTTCACCGGGACTTCTGCAGTTCTTC
TRBJ2-7 14 many TRBV28 - CASSSLPSSYEQYF TGTGCCAGCAGTTCCCTACCGAGCTCCTACGAGCAGTACTTC
TRBJ2-5 16 - TRBV24-1 TRBD2 CATSDWGLDNQETQYF TGTGCCACCAGTGACTGGGGACTAGATAATCAGGAGACCCAGTACTTC
TRBJ1-2 15 - TRBV6-2/TRBV6-3 TRBD1 CASSYGDRRNYGYTF TGTGCCAGCAGTTACGGGGACAGGAGAAACTATGGCTACACCTTC
TRBJ1-1 11 many TRBV20-1 - CSASRVREAFF TGCAGTGCTAGCCGGGTTCGTGAAGCTTTCTTT
TRBJ2-7 13 many TRBV20-1 TRBD1 CSAVLGGINEQYF TGCAGTGCCGTACTAGGGGGCATCAACGAGCAGTACTTC
TRBJ2-3 11 many TRBV20-1 - CSARRLDTQYF TGCAGTGCTAGGAGATTAGATACGCAGTATTTT
TRBJ2-1 17 - TRBV20-1 TRBD2 CSARSSRGLAGGHEQFF TGCAGTGCTAGATCCTCGCGGGGACTAGCGGGAGGGCATGAGCAGTTCTTC
TRBJ1-1 14 many TRBV11-2 - CASSLGQRNTEAFF TGTGCCAGCAGCTTAGGACAGAGGAACACTGAAGCTTTCTTT
TRBJ2-2 13 few TRBV5-5 - CASSHGGTGELFF TGTGCCAGCAGCCATGGCGGAACCGGGGAGCTGTTTTTT